This TCR beta chain comes out of a study of cytomegalovirus exposure and HLA in healthy donors. Study-wide context: The use of the same platform for the 120 validation repertoires and the roughly 670 first-cohort repertoires was reported by a later analysis.

Overall study findings and caveats: The listing of 160 or so TCR beta chains classed them as cytomegalovirus-associated. Usually a TCR sequence was rare, but some public TCRs were found in many donors.

Using immunoSEQ multiplex PCR, the repertoire was profiled, and TCRdb retains in-frame clones only, with some absent. The sample carries about 82,000 clones, 85% to 95% recorded once. Points on this clone: Antigen unknown. Additional DNA sequences in this sample encode the identical CDR3.

Separate from the approximately 700-subject first cohort was the approximately 120-subject validation cohort, to which the donors belonged. Per germline, CDR1 MDHEN and CDR2 SYDVKM. The CDR3 totals 14 residues. Trimming cost V 6 bases and J 4 bases; bases outside gene matches: 5. The V call is TRBV28, the J call TRBJ2-7; 11 bases fit TRBD1. The source is a woman younger than 35 in good health and CMV-seronegative. The sequencing input was PBMCs. CDR3 sequence: CASSRTGGSYEQYF. In nucleotides, the CDR3 is TGTGCCAGCAGCCGGACAGGGGGCTCTTACGAGCAGTACTTC. Variable domain in full (rest from reference TRBV28 and TRBJ2-7): DVKVTQSSRYLVKRTGEKVFLECVQDMDHENMFWYRQDPGLGLRLIYFSYDVKMKEKGDIPEGYSVSREKKERFSLILESASTNQTSMYLCASSRTGGSYEQYFGPGTRLTVT.